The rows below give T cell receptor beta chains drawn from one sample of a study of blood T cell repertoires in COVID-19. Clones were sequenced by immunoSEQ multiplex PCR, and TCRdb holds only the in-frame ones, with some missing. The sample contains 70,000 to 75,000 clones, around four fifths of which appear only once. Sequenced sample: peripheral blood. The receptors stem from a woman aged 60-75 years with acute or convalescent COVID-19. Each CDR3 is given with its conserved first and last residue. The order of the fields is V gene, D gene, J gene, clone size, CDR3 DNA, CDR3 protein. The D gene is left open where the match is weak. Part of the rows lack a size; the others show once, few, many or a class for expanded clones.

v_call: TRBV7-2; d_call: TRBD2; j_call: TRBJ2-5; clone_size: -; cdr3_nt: TGTGCCAGCAGCTCCCCCCGGGCGGGGGGGAGCCTCCAGACCCAGTACTTC; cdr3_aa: CASSSPRAGGSLQTQYF
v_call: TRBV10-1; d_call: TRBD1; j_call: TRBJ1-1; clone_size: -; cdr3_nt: TGCGCCAGCAGCCCTTTCGAGACAGGGGGGATCAAGGCTTTCTTT; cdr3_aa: CASSPFETGGIKAFF
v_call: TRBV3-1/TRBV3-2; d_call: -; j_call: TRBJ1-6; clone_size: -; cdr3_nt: TGTGCCAGCAGCCAACTCTCCTATAATTCACCCCTCCACTTT; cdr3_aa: CASSQLSYNSPLHF
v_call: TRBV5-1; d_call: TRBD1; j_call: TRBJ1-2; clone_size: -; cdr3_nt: TGCGCCAGCAGCTTGGGATTAGGGGGCGTTAATTATGGCTACACCTTC; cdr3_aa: CASSLGLGGVNYGYTF
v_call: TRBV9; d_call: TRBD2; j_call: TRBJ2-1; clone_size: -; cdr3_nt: TGTGCCAGCAGCGAGCGACTAGCGGGAGAGAATGAGCAGTTCTTC; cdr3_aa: CASSERLAGENEQFF
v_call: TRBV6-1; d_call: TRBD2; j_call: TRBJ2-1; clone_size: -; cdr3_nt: TGTGCCAGCAGTGCGGGGACTAGCGGGAGGGTGCGTCATGAGCAGTTCTTC; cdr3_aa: CASSAGTSGRVRHEQFF
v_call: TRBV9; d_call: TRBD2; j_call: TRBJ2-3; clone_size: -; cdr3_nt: TGTGCCAGCAGCTTCCGAAGCGGGGGGGGCACAGATACGCAGTATTTT; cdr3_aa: CASSFRSGGGTDTQYF
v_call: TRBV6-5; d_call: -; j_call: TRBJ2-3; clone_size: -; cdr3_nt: TGTGCCAGCAGTTACGGTGCTCGGCGGGATACGCAGTATTTT; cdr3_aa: CASSYGARRDTQYF
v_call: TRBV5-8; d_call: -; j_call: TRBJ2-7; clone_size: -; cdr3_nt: TGTGCCAGCAGCTTCGCGGGTTATCGGGAGCAGTACTTC; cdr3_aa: CASSFAGYREQYF
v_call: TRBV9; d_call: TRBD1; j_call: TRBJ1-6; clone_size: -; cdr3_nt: TGTGCCAGCAGCGTATGGGACAGGAAATATAATTCACCCCTCCACTTT; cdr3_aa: CASSVWDRKYNSPLHF
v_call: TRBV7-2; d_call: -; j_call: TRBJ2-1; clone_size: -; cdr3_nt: TGTGCCAGCAGCCCAACATACCGGGACATGGAGCAGTTCTTC; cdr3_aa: CASSPTYRDMEQFF
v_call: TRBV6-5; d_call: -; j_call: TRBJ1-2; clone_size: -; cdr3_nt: TGTGCCAGCAGTTACTCTAGGACACAGGGAAAGAATGGCTACACCTTC; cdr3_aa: CASSYSRTQGKNGYTF
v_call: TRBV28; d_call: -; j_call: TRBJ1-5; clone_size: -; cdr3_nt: TGTGCCAGCACCGGGAGGGGCTTGAATCAGCCCCAGCATTTT; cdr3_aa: CASTGRGLNQPQHF
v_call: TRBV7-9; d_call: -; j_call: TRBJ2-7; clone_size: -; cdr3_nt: TGTGCCAGCAGCCTTGGACAGCCATCCTCCTACGAGCAGTACTTC; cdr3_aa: CASSLGQPSSYEQYF
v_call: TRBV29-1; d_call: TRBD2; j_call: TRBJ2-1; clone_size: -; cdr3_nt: TGCAGCGCCCAACAAGCGGGAGATGAGCAGTTCTTC; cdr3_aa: CSAQQAGDEQFF
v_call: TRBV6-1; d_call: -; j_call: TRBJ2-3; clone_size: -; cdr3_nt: TGTGCCAGCAGTGCGGGGTGGGCGGTAAAATCCGGGGATACGCAGTATTTT; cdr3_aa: CASSAGWAVKSGDTQYF
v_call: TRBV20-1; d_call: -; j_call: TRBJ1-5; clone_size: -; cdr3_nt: TGCAGTGCTAGTGCCGGGGATCAGCCCCAGCATTTT; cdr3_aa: CSASAGDQPQHF
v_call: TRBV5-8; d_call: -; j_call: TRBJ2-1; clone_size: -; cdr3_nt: TGTGCCAGCAACCGGAGGGGATCTCGCAATGAGCAGTTCTTC; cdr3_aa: CASNRRGSRNEQFF
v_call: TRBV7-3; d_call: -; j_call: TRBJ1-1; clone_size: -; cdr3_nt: TGTGCCAGCAGCCCACGGGCAGGGATACCTGAAGCTTTCTTT; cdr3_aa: CASSPRAGIPEAFF
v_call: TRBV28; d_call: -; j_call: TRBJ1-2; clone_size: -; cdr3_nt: TGTGCCAGCAATGCAGGGTTAAGTGGCTACACCTTC; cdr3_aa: CASNAGLSGYTF
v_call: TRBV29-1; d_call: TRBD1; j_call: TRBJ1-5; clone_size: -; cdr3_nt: TGCAGCGTCATCGGACAGGGTTACAATCAGCCCCAGCATTTT; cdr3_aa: CSVIGQGYNQPQHF
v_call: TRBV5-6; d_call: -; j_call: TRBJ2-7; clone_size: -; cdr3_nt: TGTGCCAGCAGCTTGGCCCCAACGGAGATCGCCTACGAGCAGTACTTC; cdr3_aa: CASSLAPTEIAYEQYF
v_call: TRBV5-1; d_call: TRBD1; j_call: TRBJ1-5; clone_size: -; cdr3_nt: TGCGCCAGCAGCGAAGGACAGGGGTATCAGCCCCAGCATTTT; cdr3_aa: CASSEGQGYQPQHF
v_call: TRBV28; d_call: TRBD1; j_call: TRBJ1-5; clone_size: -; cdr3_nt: TGTGCCAGCAGTACTTCCGGACAGGGGAATCAGCCCCAGCATTTT; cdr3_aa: CASSTSGQGNQPQHF
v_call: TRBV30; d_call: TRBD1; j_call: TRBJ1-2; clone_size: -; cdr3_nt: TGTGCCTGGACCCCAGAGAGGGGGCTATTTGATCTCCCTAACTATGGCTACACCTTC; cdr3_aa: CAWTPERGLFDLPNYGYTF
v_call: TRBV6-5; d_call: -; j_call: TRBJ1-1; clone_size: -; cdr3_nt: TGTGCCAGCAGTTACTTTGGGGGGACCACTGAAGCTTTCTTT; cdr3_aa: CASSYFGGTTEAFF
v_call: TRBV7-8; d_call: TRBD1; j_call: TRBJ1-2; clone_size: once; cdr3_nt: TGTGCCAGCAGCTCCTCCGGGACAGGGATAGGCTATGGCTACACCTTC; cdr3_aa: CASSSSGTGIGYGYTF
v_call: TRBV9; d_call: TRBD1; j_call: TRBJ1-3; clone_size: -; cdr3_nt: TGTGCCAGCAGCGGAGGGGACAGGTTTAAGGGAAACACCATATATTTT; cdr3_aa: CASSGGDRFKGNTIYF
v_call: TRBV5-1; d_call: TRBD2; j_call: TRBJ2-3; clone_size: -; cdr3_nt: TGCGCCAGCAGCTTCACGCGGAGCGGGAGGGAAGGTGATACGCAGTATTTT; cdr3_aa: CASSFTRSGREGDTQYF
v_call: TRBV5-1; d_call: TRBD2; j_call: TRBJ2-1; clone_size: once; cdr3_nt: TGCGCCAGCAGCTCCCGGGAGGGGCCTCACAATGAGCAGTTCTTC; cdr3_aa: CASSSREGPHNEQFF
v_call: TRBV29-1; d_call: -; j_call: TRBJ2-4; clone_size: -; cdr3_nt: TGCAGCGCCAGGACACTAGCCAAAAACATTCAGTACTTC; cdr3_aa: CSARTLAKNIQYF
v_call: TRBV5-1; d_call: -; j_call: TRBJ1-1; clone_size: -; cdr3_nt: TGCGCCAGCAGCTTGACAGCGGGGTCCCCTGAAGCTTTCTTT; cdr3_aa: CASSLTAGSPEAFF
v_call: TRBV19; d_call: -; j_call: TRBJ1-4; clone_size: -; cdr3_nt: TGTGCCACCCTTTCTCCAGGGTCGTATGAAAAACTGTTTTTT; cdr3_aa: CATLSPGSYEKLFF
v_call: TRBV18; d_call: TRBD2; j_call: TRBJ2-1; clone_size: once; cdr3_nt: TGTGCCAGCTCACCAAGAGGACTAGTCAATGAGCAGTTCTTC; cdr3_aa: CASSPRGLVNEQFF
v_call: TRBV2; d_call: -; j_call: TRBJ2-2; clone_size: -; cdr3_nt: TGTGCCAGCGTCGGGGCGGGAACCGGGGAGCTGTTTTTT; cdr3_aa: CASVGAGTGELFF
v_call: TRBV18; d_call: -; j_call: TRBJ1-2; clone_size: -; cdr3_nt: TGTGCCAGCTCACCAGCGCAGGGCCGGGTTAACTATGGCTACACCTTC; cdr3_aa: CASSPAQGRVNYGYTF
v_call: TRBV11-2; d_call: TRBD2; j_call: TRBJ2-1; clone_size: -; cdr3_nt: TGTGCCAGCAGCTTGTTCACTAGCGGGAGGGGACGGTACAATGAGCAGTTCTTC; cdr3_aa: CASSLFTSGRGRYNEQFF
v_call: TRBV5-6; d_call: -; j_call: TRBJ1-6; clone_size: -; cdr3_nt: TGTGCCAGCAGCTTGGGAGATAGTTCACCCCTCCACTTT; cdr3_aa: CASSLGDSSPLHF
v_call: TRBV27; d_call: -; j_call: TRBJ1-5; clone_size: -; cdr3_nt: TGTGCCAGCAGTATTTCAGGGGCCAATCAGCCCCAGCATTTT; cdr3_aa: CASSISGANQPQHF
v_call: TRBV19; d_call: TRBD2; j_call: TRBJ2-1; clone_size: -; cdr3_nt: TGTGCCAGTAGTTCACGAGAGACTAGCGTCAATGAGCAGTTCTTC; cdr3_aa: CASSSRETSVNEQFF
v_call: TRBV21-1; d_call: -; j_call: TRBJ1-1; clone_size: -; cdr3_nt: TGTGCCAGCAGCAAAGTCGGAGTGTGGACAGGGAAAGACACTGAAGCTTTCTTT; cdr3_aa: CASSKVGVWTGKDTEAFF
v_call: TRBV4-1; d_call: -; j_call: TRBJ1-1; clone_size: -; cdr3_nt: TGCGCCAGCAGCCAGGAGACAGGCAGGCCCCAAAAAGCTTTCTTT; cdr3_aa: CASSQETGRPQKAFF
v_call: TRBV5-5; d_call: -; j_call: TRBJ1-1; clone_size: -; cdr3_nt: TGTGCCAGCAGCTTGGATCCTGGAGGGAACACTGAAGCTTTCTTT; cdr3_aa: CASSLDPGGNTEAFF
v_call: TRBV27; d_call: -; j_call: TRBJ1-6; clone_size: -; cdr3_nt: TGTGCCAGCAGTTTATCAGGGAGCACCTATAATTCACCCCTCCACTTT; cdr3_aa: CASSLSGSTYNSPLHF
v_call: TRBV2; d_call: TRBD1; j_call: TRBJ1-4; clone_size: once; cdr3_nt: TGTGCCAGCAGTGACCCAACAGCAGGGGGCCCGGACGAAAAACTGTTTTTT; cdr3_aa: CASSDPTAGGPDEKLFF
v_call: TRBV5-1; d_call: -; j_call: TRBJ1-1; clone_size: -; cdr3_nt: TGCGCCAGCAGGGAACAGGGTGGGGGAAACACTGAAGCTTTCTTT; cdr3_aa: CASREQGGGNTEAFF
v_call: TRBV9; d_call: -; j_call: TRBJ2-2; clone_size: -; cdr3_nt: TGTGCCAGCAGCGTAGAGGGGGTTGAGGTCGCGGAGCTGTTTTTT; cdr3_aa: CASSVEGVEVAELFF
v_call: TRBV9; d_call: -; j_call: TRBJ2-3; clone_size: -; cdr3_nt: TGTGCCAGCAGCGTAGGTCCTACTTTACTCGCAGATACGCAGTATTTT; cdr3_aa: CASSVGPTLLADTQYF